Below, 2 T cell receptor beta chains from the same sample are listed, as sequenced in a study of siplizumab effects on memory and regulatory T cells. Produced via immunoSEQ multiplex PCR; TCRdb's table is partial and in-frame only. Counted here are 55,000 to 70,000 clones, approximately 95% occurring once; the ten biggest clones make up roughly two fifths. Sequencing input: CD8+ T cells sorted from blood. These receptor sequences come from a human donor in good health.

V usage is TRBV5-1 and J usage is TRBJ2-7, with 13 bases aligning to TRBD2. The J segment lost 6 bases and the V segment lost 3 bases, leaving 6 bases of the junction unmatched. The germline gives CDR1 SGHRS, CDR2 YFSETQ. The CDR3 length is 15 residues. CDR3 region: CASSSGTSGILEQYF. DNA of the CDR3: TGCGCCAGCAGCTCCGGGACTAGCGGGATTCTCGAGCAGTACTTC.

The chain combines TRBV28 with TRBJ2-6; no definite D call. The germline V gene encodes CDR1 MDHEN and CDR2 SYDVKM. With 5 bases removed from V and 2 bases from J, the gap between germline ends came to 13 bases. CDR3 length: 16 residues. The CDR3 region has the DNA TGTGCCAGCAGTCCCAAGGTTGGAGCTGGGGCCAACGTCCTGACTTTC. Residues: CASSPKVGAGANVLTF.